The TCR beta chain described here comes from a study of shared T cell receptors in the human thymus. After removal of 3 bases from V and 6 bases from J, the junction contained 10 bases not matched to a gene. The CDR3 has 17 residues. In germline, CDR1 is SGHDN, CDR2 FVKESK. Assay: immunoSEQ multiplex PCR; the TCRdb copy retains only in-frame clones and omits some. Among some 640,000 clones listed, approximately 89% were seen once. Another study also made use of these data, one on human thymus T cells.

The chain uses TRBV14 and TRBJ2-1, with 11 bases identical to TRBD2. The TCR was taken from a boy under two years old with a congenital heart defect. Sequencing was performed on thymocytes. CDR3 nucleotides: TGTGCCAGCAGCCAGAGAAACCTAGCGGGAGGAGCCAATGAGCAGTTCTTC. Its translation is CASSQRNLAGGANEQFF.